A single T cell receptor (beta chain) is shown here with its context. Antigen unknown. The sample is drawn from a study of cytomegalovirus exposure and HLA in healthy donors. As for the study in general: Samples from HLA-typed donors yielded around 79 million unique TCRs in an early data release.

CDR1 is SGHRS and CDR2 is YFSETQ in the germline V gene. The CDR3 contains 15 residues. J lost 2 bases, V lost 1 base, and 5 bases had no gene match. Points from the study as a whole: Reports credit the classifier with highly specific, highly sensitive diagnosis of cytomegalovirus status.

The PCR ran on 60 Vbeta and 13 Jbeta primers. Assay used: immunoSEQ multiplex PCR; TCRdb lists only in-frame clones, some missing. The repertoire holds about 180,000 clones, with 60% to 80% as singletons. The sample consisted of PBMCs. This chain uses TRBV5-1 with TRBJ1-1, with 7 bases aligning to TRBD1. This receptor was taken from a man aged 40-49 years in good health and CMV-seropositive. The CDR3 is CASSLQGTANTEAFF. Here the CDR3 DNA reads TGCGCCAGCAGCTTGCAGGGGACAGCCAACACTGAAGCTTTCTTT. Complete variable domain (other parts from reference TRBV5-1 and TRBJ1-1): KAGVTQTPRYLIKTRGQQVTLSCSPISGHRSVSWYQQTPGQGLQFLFEYFSETQRNKGNFPGRFSGRQFSNSRSEMNVSTLELGDSALYLCASSLQGTANTEAFFGQGTRLTVV.